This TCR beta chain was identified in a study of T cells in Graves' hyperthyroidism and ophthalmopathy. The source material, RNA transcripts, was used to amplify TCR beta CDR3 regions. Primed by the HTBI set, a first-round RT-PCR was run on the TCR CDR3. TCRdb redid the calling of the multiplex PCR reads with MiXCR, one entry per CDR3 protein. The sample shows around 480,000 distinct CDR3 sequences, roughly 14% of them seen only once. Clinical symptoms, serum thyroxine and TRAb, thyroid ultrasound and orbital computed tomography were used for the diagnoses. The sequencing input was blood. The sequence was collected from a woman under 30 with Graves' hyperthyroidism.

CDR3 in DNA: TGTGCCAGCAGTCCCGTATCTGGGGCCAACGTCCTGACTTTC. It specifies CASSPVSGANVLTF. V usage is TRBV27 and J usage is TRBJ2-6, with unresolved D. CDR3 length: 14 amino acids. The V gene's germline CDR1 is MNHEY and CDR2 SMNVEV (reference sequence). Trimming cost V 5 bases and J 1 base, with 6 bases left between them.